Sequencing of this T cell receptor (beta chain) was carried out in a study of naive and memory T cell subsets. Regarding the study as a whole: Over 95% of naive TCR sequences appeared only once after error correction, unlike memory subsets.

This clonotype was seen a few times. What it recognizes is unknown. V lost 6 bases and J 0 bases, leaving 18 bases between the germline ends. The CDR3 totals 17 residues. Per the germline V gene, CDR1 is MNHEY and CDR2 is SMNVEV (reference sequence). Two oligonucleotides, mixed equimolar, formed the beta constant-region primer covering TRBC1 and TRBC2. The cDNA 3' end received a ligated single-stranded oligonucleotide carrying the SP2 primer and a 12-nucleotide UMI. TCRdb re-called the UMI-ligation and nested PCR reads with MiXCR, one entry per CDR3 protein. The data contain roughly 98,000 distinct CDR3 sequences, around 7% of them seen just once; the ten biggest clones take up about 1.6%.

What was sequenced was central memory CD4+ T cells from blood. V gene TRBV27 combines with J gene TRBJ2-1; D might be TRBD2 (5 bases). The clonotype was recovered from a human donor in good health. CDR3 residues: CASSRPPTSSSYNEQFF. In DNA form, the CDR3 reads TGTGCCAGCAGCCGCCCGCCTACTAGTTCCTCCTACAATGAGCAGTTCTTC.